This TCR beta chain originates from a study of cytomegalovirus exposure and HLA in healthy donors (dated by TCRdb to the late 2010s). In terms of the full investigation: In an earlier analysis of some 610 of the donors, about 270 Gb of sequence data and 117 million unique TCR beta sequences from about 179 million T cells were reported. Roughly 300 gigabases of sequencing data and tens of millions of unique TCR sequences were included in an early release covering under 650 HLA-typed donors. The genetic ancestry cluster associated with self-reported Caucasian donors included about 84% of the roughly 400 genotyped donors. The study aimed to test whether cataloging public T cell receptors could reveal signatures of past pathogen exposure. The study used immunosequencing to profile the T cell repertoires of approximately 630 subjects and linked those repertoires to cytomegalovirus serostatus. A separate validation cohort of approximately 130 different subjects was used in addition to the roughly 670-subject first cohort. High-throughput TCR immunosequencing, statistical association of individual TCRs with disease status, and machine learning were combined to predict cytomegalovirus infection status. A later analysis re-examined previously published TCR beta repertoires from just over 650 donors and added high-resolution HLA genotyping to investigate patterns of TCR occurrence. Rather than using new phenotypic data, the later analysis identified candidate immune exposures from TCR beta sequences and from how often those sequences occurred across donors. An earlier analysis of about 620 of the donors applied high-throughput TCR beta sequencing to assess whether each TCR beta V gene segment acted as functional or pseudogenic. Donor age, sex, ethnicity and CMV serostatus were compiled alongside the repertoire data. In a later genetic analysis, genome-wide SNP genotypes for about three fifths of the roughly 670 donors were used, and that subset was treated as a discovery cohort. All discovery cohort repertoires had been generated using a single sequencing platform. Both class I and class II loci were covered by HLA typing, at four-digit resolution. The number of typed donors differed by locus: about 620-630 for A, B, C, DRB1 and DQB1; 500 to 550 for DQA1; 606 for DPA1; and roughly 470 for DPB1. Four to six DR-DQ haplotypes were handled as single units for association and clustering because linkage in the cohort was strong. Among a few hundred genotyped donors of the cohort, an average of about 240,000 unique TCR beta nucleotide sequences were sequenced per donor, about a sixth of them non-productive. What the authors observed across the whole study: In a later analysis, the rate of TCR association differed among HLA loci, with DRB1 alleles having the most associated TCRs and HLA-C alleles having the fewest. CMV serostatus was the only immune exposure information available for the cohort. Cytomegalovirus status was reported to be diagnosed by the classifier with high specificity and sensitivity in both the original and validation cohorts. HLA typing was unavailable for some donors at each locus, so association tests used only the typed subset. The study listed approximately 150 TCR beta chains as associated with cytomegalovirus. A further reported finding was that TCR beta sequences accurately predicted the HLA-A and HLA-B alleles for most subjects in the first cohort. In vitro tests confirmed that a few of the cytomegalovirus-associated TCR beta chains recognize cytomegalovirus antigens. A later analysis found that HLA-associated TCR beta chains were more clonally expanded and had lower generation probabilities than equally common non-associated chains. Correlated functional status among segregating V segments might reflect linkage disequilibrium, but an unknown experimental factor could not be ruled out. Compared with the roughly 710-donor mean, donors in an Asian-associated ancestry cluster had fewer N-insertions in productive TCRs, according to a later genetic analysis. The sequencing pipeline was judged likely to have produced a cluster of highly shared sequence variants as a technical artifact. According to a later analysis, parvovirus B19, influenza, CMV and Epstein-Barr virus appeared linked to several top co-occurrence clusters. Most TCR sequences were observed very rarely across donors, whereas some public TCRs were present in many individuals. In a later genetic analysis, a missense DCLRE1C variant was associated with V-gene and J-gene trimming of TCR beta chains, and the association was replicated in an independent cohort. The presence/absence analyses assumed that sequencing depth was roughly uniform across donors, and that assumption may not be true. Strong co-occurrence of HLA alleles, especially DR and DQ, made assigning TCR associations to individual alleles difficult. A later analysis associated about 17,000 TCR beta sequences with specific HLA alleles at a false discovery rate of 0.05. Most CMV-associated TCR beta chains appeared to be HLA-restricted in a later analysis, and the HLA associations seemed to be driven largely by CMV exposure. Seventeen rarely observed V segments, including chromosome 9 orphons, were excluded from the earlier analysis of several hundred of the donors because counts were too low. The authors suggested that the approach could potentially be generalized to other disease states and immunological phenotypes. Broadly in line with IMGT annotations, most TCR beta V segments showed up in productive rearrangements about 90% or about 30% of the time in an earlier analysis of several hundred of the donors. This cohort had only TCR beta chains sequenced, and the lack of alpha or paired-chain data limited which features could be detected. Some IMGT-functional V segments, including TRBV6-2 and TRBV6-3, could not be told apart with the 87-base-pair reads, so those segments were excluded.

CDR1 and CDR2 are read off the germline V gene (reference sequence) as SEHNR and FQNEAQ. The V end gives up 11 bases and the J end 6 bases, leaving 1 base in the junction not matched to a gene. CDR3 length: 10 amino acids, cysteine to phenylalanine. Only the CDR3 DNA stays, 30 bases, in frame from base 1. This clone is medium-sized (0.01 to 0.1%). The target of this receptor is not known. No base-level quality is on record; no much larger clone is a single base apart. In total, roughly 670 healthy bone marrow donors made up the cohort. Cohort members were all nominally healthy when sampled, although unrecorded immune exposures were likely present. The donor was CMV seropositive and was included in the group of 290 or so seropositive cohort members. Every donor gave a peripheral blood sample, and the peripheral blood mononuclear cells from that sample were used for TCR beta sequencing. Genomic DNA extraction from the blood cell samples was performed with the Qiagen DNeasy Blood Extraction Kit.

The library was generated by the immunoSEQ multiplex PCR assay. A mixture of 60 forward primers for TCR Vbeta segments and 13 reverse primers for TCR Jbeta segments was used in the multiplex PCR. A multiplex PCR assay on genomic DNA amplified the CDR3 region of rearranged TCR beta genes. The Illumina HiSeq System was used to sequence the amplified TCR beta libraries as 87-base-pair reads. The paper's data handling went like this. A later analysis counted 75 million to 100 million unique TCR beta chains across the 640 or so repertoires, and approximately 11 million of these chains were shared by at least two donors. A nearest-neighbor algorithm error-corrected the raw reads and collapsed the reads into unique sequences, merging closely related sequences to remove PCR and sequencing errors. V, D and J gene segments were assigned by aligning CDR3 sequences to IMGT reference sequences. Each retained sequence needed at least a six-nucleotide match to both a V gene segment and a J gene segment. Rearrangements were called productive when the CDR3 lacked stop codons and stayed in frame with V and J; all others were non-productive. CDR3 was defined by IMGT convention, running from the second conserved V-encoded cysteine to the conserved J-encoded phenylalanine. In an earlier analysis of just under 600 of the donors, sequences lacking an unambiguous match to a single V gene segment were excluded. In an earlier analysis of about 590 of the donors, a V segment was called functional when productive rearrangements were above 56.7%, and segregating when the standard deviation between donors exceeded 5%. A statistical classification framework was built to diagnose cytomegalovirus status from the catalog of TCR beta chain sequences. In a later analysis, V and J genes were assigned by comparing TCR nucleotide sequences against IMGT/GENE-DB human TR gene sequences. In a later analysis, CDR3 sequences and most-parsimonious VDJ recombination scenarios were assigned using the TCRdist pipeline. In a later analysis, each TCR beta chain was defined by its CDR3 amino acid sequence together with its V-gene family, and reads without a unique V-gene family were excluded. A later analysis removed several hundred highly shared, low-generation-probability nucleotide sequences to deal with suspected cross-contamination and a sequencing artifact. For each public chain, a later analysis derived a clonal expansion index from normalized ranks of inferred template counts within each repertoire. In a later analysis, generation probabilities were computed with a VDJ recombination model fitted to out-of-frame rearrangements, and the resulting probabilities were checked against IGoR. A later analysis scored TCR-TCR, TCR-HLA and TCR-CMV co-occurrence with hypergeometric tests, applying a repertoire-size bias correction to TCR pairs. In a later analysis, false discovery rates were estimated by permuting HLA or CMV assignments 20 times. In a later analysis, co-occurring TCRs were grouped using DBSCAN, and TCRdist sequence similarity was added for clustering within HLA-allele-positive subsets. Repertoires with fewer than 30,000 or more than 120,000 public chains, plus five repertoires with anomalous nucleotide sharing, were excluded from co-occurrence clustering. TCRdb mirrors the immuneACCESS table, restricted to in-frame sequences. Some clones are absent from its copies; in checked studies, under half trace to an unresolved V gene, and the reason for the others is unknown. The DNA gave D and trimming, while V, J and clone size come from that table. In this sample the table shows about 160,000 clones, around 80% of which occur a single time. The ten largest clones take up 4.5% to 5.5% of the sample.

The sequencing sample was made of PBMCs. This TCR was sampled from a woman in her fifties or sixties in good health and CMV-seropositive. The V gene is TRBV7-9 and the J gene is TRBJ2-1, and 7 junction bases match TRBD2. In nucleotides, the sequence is TGTGCCGGCGGGAGCAATGAGCAGTTCTTC. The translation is CAGGSNEQFF. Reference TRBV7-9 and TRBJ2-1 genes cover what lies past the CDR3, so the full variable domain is DTGVSQNPRHKITKRGQNVTFRCDPISEHNRLYWYRQTLGQGPEFLTYFQNEAQLEKSRLLSDRFSAERPKGSFSTLEIQRTEQGDSAMYLCAGGSNEQFFGPGTRLTVL.